The present entry profiles one T cell receptor beta chain with its context. The data stem from a study of T cells after somatic rescue of genetic block. CDR1 is SEHNR and CDR2 is FQNEAQ in the germline V gene (reference sequence). This CDR3 contains 17 residues. The V and J ends lost 5 bases and 2 bases respectively, with 20 bases between them. Data came from immunoSEQ multiplex PCR; TCRdb stores just in-frame clones and leaves some out. The top ten hold approximately 2.7% of the sample, which has tens of thousands of clones, more than 75% seen once. This rearrangement joins TRBV7-9 to TRBJ2-3; D call uncertain. Sequenced input: peripheral blood mononuclear cells (PBMCs). The receptor was isolated from a man aged 30 to 39. The CDR3 DNA follows: TGTGCCAGCAGCCCAGGCCTGGGTCCCCGTAACACAGATACGCAGTATTTT. Its protein is CASSPGLGPRNTDTQYF. The variable domain in full, completed from reference TRBV7-9 and TRBJ2-3, reads DTGVSQNPRHKITKRGQNVTFRCDPISEHNRLYWYRQTLGQGPEFLTYFQNEAQLEKSRLLSDRFSAERPKGSFSTLEIQRTEQGDSAMYLCASSPGLGPRNTDTQYFGPGTRLTVL.